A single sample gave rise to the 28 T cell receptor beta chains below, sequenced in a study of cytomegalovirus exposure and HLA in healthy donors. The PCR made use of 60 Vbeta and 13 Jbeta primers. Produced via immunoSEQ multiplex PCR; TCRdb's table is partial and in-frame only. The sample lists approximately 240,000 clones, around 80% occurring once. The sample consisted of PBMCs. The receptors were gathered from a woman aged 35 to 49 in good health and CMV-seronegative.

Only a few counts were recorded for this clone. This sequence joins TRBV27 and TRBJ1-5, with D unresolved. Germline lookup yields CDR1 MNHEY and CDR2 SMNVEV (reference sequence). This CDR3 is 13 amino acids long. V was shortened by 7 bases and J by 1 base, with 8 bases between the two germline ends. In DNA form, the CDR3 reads TGTGCCAGCACTAGTCTGAGCAATCAGCCCCAGCATTTT. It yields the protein CASTSLSNQPQHF.

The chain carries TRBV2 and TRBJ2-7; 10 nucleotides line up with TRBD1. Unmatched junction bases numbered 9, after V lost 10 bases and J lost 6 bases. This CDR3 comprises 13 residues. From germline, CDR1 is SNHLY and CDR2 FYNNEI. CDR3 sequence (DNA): TGTGCCACCCAGGGACAGGGGAAGCGCGAGCAGTACTTC. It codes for CATQGQGKREQYF.

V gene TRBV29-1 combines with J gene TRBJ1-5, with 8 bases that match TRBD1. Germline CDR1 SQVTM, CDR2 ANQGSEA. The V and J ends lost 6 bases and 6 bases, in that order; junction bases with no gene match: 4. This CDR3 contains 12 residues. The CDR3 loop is CSVQTGVQPQHF. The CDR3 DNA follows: TGCAGCGTCCAGACAGGGGTTCAGCCCCAGCATTTT. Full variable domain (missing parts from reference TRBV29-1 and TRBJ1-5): SAVISQKPSRDICQRGTSLTIQCQVDSQVTMMFWYRQQPGQSLTLIATANQGSEATYESGFVIDKFPISRPNLTFSTLTVSNMSPEDSSIYLCSVQTGVQPQHFGDGTRLSIL.

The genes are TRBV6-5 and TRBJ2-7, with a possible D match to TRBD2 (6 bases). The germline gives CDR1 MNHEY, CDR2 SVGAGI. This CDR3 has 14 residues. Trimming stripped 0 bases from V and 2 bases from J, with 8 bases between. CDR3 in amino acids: CASSYSTGAYEQYF. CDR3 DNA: TGTGCCAGCAGTTACTCAACGGGAGCCTACGAGCAGTACTTC.

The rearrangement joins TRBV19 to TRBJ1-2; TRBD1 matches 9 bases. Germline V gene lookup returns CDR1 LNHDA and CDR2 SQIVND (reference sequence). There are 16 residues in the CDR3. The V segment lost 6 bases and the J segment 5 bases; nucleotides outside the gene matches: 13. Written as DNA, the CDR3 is TGTGCCAGTAGCCCTTGGGACAGGGAGACGTTATATGGCTACACCTTC. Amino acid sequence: CASSPWDRETLYGYTF.

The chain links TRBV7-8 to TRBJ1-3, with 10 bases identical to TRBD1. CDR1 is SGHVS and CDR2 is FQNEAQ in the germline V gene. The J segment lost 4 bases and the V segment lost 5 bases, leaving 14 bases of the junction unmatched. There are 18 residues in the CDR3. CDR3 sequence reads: CASSPSPGTGVGGNTIYF. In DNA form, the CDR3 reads TGTGCCAGCAGCCCAAGTCCCGGGACAGGGGTGGGAGGAAACACCATATATTTT.

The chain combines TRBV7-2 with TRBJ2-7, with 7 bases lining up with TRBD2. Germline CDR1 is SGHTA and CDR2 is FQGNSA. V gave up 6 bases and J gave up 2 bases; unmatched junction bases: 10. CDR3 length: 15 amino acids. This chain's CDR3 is CASRNRDYPTYEQYF. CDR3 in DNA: TGTGCCAGCAGAAACCGGGACTACCCAACCTACGAGCAGTACTTC. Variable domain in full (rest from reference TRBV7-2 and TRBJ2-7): GAGVSQSPSNKVTEKGKDVELRCDPISGHTALYWYRQSLGQGLEFLIYFQGNSAPDKSGLPSDRFSAERTGGSVSTLTIQRTQQEDSAVYLCASRNRDYPTYEQYFGPGTRLTVT.

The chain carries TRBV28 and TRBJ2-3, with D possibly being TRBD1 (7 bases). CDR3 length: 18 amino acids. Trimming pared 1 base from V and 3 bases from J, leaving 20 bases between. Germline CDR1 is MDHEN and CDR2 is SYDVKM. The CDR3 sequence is CASSLFSRGAGGTDTQYF. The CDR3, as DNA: TGTGCCAGCAGTTTATTCAGCCGGGGAGCAGGGGGGACAGATACGCAGTATTTT.

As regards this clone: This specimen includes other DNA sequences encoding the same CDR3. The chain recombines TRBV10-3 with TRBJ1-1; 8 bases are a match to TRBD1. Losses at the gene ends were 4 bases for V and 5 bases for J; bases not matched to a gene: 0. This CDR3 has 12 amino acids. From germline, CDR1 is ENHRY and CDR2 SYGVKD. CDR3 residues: CAISGTGTEAFF. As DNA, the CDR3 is TGTGCCATCAGTGGGACAGGGACTGAAGCTTTCTTT.

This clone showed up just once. The CDR3 reads CASSGTGFYGYTF. The CDR3 nucleotides read TGTGCCAGCAGTGGGACAGGGTTCTATGGCTACACCTTC. The rearrangement links TRBV25-1 to TRBJ1-2, with TRBD1 identical over 8 bases. From germline, CDR1 is MGHDK and CDR2 SYGVNS. With V trimmed by 4 bases and J by 4 bases, 2 bases remained unmatched. The CDR3 consists of 13 residues.

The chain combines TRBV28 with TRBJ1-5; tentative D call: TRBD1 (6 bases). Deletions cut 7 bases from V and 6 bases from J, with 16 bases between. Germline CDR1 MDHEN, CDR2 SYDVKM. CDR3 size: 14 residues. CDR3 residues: CASTLRDIGQPQHF. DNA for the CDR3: TGTGCCAGCACCCTAAGGGACATTGGTCAGCCCCAGCATTTT.

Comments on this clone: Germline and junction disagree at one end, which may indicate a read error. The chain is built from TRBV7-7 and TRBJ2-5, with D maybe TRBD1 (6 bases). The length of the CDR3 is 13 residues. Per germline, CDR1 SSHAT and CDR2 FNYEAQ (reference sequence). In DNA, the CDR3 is TGTGCTAGCAGCCGGGACACTAGGGAGACCCAGTACTTC. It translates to CASSRDTRETQYF. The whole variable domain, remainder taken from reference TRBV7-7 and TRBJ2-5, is GAGVSQSPRYKVTKRGQDVTLRCDPISSHATLYWYQQALGQGPEFLTYFNYEAQPDKSGLPSDRFSAERPEGSISTLTIQRTEQRDSAMYRCASSRDTRETQYFGPGTRLLVL.

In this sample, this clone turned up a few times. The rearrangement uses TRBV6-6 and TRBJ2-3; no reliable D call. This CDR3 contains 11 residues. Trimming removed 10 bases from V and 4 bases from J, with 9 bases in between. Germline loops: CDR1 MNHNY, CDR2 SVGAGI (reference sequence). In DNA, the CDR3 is TGTGCCACAGGTCTGCCAGATACGCAGTATTTT. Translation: CATGLPDTQYF.

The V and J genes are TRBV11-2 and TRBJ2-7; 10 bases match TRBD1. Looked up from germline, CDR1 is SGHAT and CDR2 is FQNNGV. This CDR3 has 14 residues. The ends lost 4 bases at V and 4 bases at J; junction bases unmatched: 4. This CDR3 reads CASSSRDRGYEQYF. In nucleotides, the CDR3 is TGTGCCAGCAGCTCAAGGGACAGGGGTTACGAGCAGTACTTC.

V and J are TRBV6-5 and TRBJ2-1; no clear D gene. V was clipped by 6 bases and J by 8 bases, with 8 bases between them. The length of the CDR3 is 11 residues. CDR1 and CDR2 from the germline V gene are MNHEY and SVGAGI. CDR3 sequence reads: CASRSLYEQFF. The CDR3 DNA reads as TGTGCCAGCAGGAGCCTATATGAGCAGTTCTTC.

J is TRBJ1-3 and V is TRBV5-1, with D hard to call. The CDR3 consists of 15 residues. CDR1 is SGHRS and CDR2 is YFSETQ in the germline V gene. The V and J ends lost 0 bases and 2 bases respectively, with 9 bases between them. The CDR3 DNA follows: TGCGCCAGCAGCTTGGCCGGAGGGACTGGAAACACCATATATTTT. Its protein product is CASSLAGGTGNTIYF.

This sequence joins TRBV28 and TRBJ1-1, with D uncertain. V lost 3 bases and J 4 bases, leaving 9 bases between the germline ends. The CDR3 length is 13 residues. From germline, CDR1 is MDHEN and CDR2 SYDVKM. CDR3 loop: CASSFGSSTEAFF. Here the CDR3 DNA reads TGTGCCAGCAGTTTCGGGAGTAGCACTGAAGCTTTCTTT.

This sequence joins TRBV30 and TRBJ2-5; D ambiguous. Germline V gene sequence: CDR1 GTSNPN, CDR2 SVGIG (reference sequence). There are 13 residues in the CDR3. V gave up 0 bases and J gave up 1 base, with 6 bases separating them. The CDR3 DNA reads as TGTGCCTGGAGTGTTTCCAGCCAAGAGACCCAGTACTTC. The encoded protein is CAWSVSSQETQYF.

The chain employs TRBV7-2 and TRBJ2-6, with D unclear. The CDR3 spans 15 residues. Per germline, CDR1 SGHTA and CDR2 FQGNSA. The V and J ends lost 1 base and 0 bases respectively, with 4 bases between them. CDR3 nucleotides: TGTGCCAGCAGCTTAGGGGCCTCTGGGGCCAACGTCCTGACTTTC. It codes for CASSLGASGANVLTF.

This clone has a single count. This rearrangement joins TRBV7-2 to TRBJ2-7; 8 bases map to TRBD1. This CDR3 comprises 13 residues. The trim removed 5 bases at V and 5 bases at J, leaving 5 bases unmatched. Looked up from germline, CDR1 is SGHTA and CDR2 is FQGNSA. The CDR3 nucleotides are TGTGCCAGCAGCCCTCTGGACAGGGACGAGCAGTACTTC. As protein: CASSPLDRDEQYF.

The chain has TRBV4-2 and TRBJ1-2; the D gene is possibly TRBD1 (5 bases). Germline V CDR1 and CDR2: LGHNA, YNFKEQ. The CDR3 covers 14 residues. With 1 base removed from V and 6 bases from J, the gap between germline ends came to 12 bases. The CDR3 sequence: CASSQVVAGHGYTF. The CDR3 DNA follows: TGTGCCAGCAGCCAAGTTGTTGCAGGGCATGGCTACACCTTC.

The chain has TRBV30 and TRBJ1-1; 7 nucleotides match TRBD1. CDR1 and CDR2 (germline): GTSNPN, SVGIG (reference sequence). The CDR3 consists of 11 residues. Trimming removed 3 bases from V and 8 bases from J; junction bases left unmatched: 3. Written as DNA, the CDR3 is TGTGCCTGGAGCGGAGGGGGCGAAGCTTTCTTT. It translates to CAWSGGGEAFF.

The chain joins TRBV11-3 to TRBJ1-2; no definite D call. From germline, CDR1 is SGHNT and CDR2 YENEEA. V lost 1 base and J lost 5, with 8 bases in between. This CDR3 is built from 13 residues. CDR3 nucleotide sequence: TGTGCCAGCAGCTTAGCCGACATGTATGGCTACACCTTC. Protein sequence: CASSLADMYGYTF. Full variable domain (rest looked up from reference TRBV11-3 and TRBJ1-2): EAGVVQSPRYKIIEKKQPVAFWCNPISGHNTLYWYLQNLGQGPELLIRYENEEAVDDSQLPKDRFSAERLKGVDSTLKIQPAELGDSAVYLCASSLADMYGYTFGSGTRLTVV.

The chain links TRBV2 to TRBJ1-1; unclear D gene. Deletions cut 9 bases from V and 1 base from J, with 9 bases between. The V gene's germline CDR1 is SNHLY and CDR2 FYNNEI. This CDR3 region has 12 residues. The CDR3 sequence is CASTYENTEAFF. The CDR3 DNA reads TGTGCCAGTACATACGAGAACACTGAAGCTTTCTTT.

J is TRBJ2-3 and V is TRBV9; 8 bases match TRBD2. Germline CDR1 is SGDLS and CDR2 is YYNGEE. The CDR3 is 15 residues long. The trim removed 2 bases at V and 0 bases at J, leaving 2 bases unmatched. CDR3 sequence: CASSVSSGSTDTQYF. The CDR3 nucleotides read TGTGCCAGCAGCGTCTCTAGCGGGAGCACAGATACGCAGTATTTT.

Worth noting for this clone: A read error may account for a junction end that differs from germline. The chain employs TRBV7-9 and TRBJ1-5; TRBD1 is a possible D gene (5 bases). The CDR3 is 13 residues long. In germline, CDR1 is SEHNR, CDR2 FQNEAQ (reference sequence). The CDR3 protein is CASSLAGDQPPHF. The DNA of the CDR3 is TGTGCCAGCAGCTTAGCAGGGGATCAGCCCCCGCATTTT.

The CDR3 DNA is TGTGCCAGCAGCTTAACAGCGGGACAGGGAAATGCCGGGGAGCTGTTTTTT. This codes for CASSLTAGQGNAGELFF. The V gene is TRBV7-3, the J gene TRBJ2-2; 9 bases are shared with TRBD1. Looked up from germline, CDR1 is SGHTA and CDR2 is FQGTGA. The CDR3 totals 17 residues. Unmatched junction bases numbered 8, after V lost 0 bases and J lost 6 bases.

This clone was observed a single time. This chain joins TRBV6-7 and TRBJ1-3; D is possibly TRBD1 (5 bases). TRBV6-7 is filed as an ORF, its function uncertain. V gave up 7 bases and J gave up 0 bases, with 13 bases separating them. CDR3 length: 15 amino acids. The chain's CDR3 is CASTLAGGSGNTIYF. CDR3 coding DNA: TGTGCCAGCACCCTAGCGGGGGGCTCTGGAAACACCATATATTTT.